What follows are 21 T cell receptor beta chains derived from one specimen sequenced in a study of T cell changes during pregnancy in multiple sclerosis. TCRdb keeps only in-frame clones here, not all; method: immunoSEQ multiplex PCR. The table has just under 20,000 clones, roughly nine tenths seen once. The specimen comprised CD8+ T cells from peripheral blood mononuclear cells, sampled in the second trimester of pregnancy. Every receptor here comes from a female donor in good health, enrolled as a control in a pregnancy study.

This clone has only a few counts. The V gene is TRBV19, the J gene TRBJ1-2; D remains ambiguous. Trimming took off 8 bases at V and 4 bases at J, with 8 bases between the two ends. CDR1 LNHDA and CDR2 SQIVND come from the germline V gene (reference sequence). CDR3 length equals 11 residues. CDR3 residues: CASRASYGYTF. The CDR3 DNA reads TGTGCCAGTCGAGCAAGCTATGGCTACACCTTC.

CDR3 coding DNA: TGTGCCAGCACCGAGACTATTTCTGGGGCCAACGTCCTGACTTTC. It specifies CASTETISGANVLTF. V usage is TRBV6-5 and J usage is TRBJ2-6; D is possibly TRBD2 (5 bases). This CDR3 spans 15 amino acids. The germline gives CDR1 MNHEY, CDR2 SVGAGI. The V and J ends lost 7 bases and 1 base respectively, with 11 bases between them.

V and J are TRBV5-4 and TRBJ2-7; the match to TRBD2 covers 9 bases. The J segment lost 3 bases and the V segment lost 3 bases, leaving 4 bases of the junction unmatched. The CDR3 extends over 14 amino acids. CDR1 is SGHNT and CDR2 is YYREEE in the germline V gene (reference sequence). CDR3 nucleotides: TGTGCCAGCAGCTGGGGTAGCGGGAGCTACGAGCAGTACTTC. Its protein is CASSWGSGSYEQYF. The whole variable domain, filled in from reference TRBV5-4 and TRBJ2-7, reads ETGVTQSPTHLIKTRGQQVTLRCSSQSGHNTVSWYQQALGQGPQFIFQYYREEENGRGNFPPRFSGLQFPNYSSELNVNALELDDSALYLCASSWGSGSYEQYFGPGTRLTVT.

The chain combines TRBV13 with TRBJ2-5; D might be TRBD1 (6 bases). The length of the CDR3 is 14 residues. V was cut by 2 bases and J by 2 bases, with 9 bases left in between. The V gene's germline CDR1 is PRHDT and CDR2 FYEKMQ (reference sequence). The CDR3 is CASSLNQGQETQYF. CDR3 DNA: TGTGCCAGCAGCTTAAACCAGGGGCAAGAGACCCAGTACTTC.

V usage is TRBV9 and J usage is TRBJ2-5; 8 bases map to TRBD2. The end of the DNA is better explained by TRBJ2-7, so the J call may be wrong. Per the germline V gene, CDR1 is SGDLS and CDR2 is YYNGEE. The CDR3 covers 16 residues. The CDR3 region is CASSAGGHPATYEQYF. Written as DNA, the CDR3 is TGTGCCAGCAGCGCGGGGGGGCACCCGGCAACCTACGAGCAGTACTTC.

The gene calls are TRBV11-2 and TRBJ2-3; TRBD2 matches 7 bases. The CDR3 is 15 amino acids. The trim removed 4 bases at V and 3 bases at J, leaving 7 bases unmatched. Looked up from germline, CDR1 is SGHAT and CDR2 is FQNNGV. The CDR3 loop reads CASSYTGGGTDTQYF. The DNA of the CDR3 is TGTGCCAGCAGCTATACGGGAGGAGGGACAGATACGCAGTATTTT. Filled out from reference TRBV11-2 and TRBJ2-3, the complete variable domain reads EAGVAQSPRYKIIEKRQSVAFWCNPISGHATLYWYQQILGQGPKLLIQFQNNGVVDDSQLPKDRFSAERLKGVDSTLKIQPAKLEDSAVYLCASSYTGGGTDTQYFGPGTRLTVL.

This clone was recorded a few times. V usage is TRBV7-9 and J usage is TRBJ2-7, with 7 bases that match TRBD1. The CDR3 is made up of 14 amino acids. Germline V CDR1 and CDR2: SEHNR, FQNEAQ (reference sequence). With V trimmed by 5 bases and J by 2 bases, 6 bases remained unmatched. In nucleotides, the CDR3 is TGTGCCAGCAGCCCACGGGACAGCACCTACGAGCAGTACTTC. It is translated as CASSPRDSTYEQYF.

V usage is TRBV9 and J usage is TRBJ2-7; D may be TRBD2 (5 bases). The CDR3 length is 11 residues. Germline CDR1 and CDR2: SGDLS and YYNGEE. Deletions cut 4 bases from V and 12 bases from J, with 14 bases between. The CDR3 here is CASSNGGWPYF. CDR3 in DNA: TGTGCCAGCAGCAACGGAGGTTGGCCGTACTTC.

V usage is TRBV4-2 and J usage is TRBJ2-3; 11 nucleotides line up with TRBD2. The J segment lost 4 bases and the V segment lost 2 bases, leaving 2 bases of the junction unmatched. The CDR3 contains 15 residues. Germline assignment: CDR1 LGHNA and CDR2 YNFKEQ. The CDR3 spells CASSQTSGSPDTQYF. CDR3 bases: TGTGCCAGCAGCCAAACTAGCGGGAGCCCAGATACGCAGTATTTT.

The V gene is TRBV5-4, the J gene TRBJ2-7, with D perhaps TRBD1 (5 bases). This CDR3 comprises 14 residues. V was shortened by 0 bases and J by 1 base, with 8 bases between the two germline ends. Germline V lookup: CDR1 SGHNT, CDR2 YYREEE (reference sequence). The CDR3: CASSLEGPSYEQYF. As DNA, the CDR3 is TGTGCCAGCAGCTTGGAGGGGCCTTCCTACGAGCAGTACTTC. The whole variable domain, remainder taken from reference TRBV5-4 and TRBJ2-7, is ETGVTQSPTHLIKTRGQQVTLRCSSQSGHNTVSWYQQALGQGPQFIFQYYREEENGRGNFPPRFSGLQFPNYSSELNVNALELDDSALYLCASSLEGPSYEQYFGPGTRLTVT.

The rearrangement uses TRBV4-1 and TRBJ2-7; 7 positions match TRBD1. The germline V gene has CDR1 MGHRA and CDR2 YSYEKL. CDR3 length: 15 amino acids. With 6 bases clipped from V and 0 bases from J, the junction kept 8 bases outside the gene matches. The CDR3 nucleotides read TGCGCCAGCAGTTATTCGACAGGGAGCTCCTACGAGCAGTACTTC. Protein sequence: CASSYSTGSSYEQYF.

The genes are TRBV5-1 and TRBJ1-1; a possible D gene is TRBD1 (5 bases). Germline loops: CDR1 SGHRS, CDR2 YFSETQ. V dropped 6 bases and J dropped 3 bases, with 12 bases sitting between them. The CDR3 is 13 residues long. CDR3 amino acids: CASIDSEDTEAFF. The CDR3 nucleotides are TGCGCCAGCATCGACAGTGAAGACACTGAAGCTTTCTTT. Together with reference TRBV5-1 and TRBJ1-1, the CDR3 gives the full variable domain: KAGVTQTPRYLIKTRGQQVTLSCSPISGHRSVSWYQQTPGQGLQFLFEYFSETQRNKGNFPGRFSGRQFSNSRSEMNVSTLELGDSALYLCASIDSEDTEAFFGQGTRLTVV.

The chain couples TRBV5-1 to TRBJ2-5; D is possibly TRBD1 (6 bases). This CDR3 is built from 11 residues. V was cut by 6 bases and J by 13 bases, with 16 bases left in between. Germline V gives CDR1 SGHRS, CDR2 YFSETQ. CDR3 nucleotide sequence: TGCGCCAGCAAGGACAGCGAATCTAGGTACTTC. As protein: CASKDSESRYF.

The chain recombines TRBV5-8 with TRBJ2-7; 9 bases align to TRBD1. The germline CDR1 and CDR2 sequences are SGHTS and YDEGEE. Trimming cost V 2 bases and J 5 bases; bases outside gene matches: 8. The CDR3 length is 15 residues. The DNA of the CDR3 is TGTGCCAGCAGCTTAACGGGACAGGGAAACCACGAGCAGTACTTC. It encodes CASSLTGQGNHEQYF.

V gene TRBV5-4 combines with J gene TRBJ2-6; tentative D call: TRBD2 (5 bases). CDR3 length: 14 residues. Germline lookup yields CDR1 SGHNT and CDR2 YYREEE (reference sequence). V was trimmed by 4 bases and J by 1 base, leaving 6 bases between them. This chain's CDR3 is CASSTGSGANVLTF. In DNA, the CDR3 is TGTGCCAGCAGCACGGGATCTGGGGCCAACGTCCTGACTTTC.

The rearrangement uses TRBV6-4 and TRBJ2-2; D is uncertain. V lost 4 bases, J lost 5 bases, and 8 bases lay in between. The CDR3 totals 13 residues. Germline-derived CDR1 and CDR2 are MRHNA and SNTAGT. CDR3 in amino acids: CASSVAETGELFF. The DNA of the CDR3 is TGTGCCAGCAGTGTAGCAGAAACCGGGGAGCTGTTTTTT.

This chain connects TRBV6-1 to TRBJ1-1; 9 nucleotides agree with TRBD1. The V segment lost 3 bases and the J segment 6 bases; nucleotides outside the gene matches: 11. The length of the CDR3 is 16 residues. The germline gives CDR1 MNHNS, CDR2 SASEGT. CDR3 in amino acids: CASSERGGTGWPEAFF. The CDR3 DNA is TGTGCCAGCAGTGAGAGGGGCGGGACAGGGTGGCCTGAAGCTTTCTTT.

The J gene is TRBJ2-7, the V gene TRBV11-3; D possibly corresponds to TRBD1 (5 bases). This CDR3 has 16 amino acids. V was shortened by 1 base and J by 2 bases, with 15 bases between the two germline ends. Germline CDR1 is SGHNT and CDR2 is YENEEA. The CDR3 bases are TGTGCCAGCAGCTTAGTACGACCGGACATTACCTACGAGCAGTACTTC. The encoded protein is CASSLVRPDITYEQYF.

The rearrangement links TRBV15 to TRBJ2-3; TRBD2 matches at 7 bases. The length of the CDR3 is 15 residues. Germline CDR1 LNHNV, CDR2 YYDKDF (reference sequence). Losses at the gene ends were 0 bases for V and 1 base for J; bases not matched to a gene: 1. The CDR3 loop is CATSRDRGGTDTQYF. As DNA, the CDR3 is TGTGCCACCAGCAGAGATCGGGGGGGCACAGATACGCAGTATTTT.

The chain employs TRBV19 and TRBJ2-1, with D tentatively TRBD2 (6 bases). The CDR3 is 14 amino acids. From germline, CDR1 is LNHDA and CDR2 SQIVND (reference sequence). Trimming removed 3 bases at V and 10 bases at J, with 16 bases between. The CDR3 here is CASSIRENRKEQFF. The CDR3 bases are TGTGCCAGTAGTATCCGGGAGAACCGCAAGGAGCAGTTCTTC.

A few counts support this clone. V gene TRBV9 combines with J gene TRBJ1-1, with 8 positions matching TRBD1. The germline V gene has CDR1 SGDLS and CDR2 YYNGEE. Trimming cost V 4 bases and J 1 base; bases outside gene matches: 3. The CDR3 length is 14 residues. The CDR3 spells CASSLDRGNTEAFF. The CDR3 DNA follows: TGTGCCAGCAGCTTAGACAGGGGGAACACTGAAGCTTTCTTT.